A selection of T cell receptor beta chains follows, all from one sample in a study of response to subunit inactivated influenza vaccine. TCRdb recomputed calls from the RT-PCR reads with MiXCR, one row per CDR3 protein. The top ten hold around 10% of the sample, which has a few hundred thousand distinct CDR3 sequences, 12% to 15% seen once. The source was PBMCs from blood, collected approximately 12 days after vaccination. These receptors came from a man in his fifties who received an inactivated influenza vaccine. CDR3s include the opening cysteine and the closing phenylalanine or tryptophan. D genes are given only for firm matches. The size entry is marked missing in some rows and otherwise reads once, few, many or a size class.

d_gene,v_gene,j_gene,abundance,CDR3nt,CDR3aa
.,TRBV7-2,TRBJ1-3,.,TGTGCCAGCAGCTTAGTCCCCGGACTCGGAAACACCATATATTTT,CASSLVPGLGNTIYF
.,TRBV15,TRBJ2-5,.,TGTGCCACCAGCAGATTGGACCCGTGGGAGACCCAGTACTTC,CATSRLDPWETQYF
.,TRBV20-1,TRBJ1-5,.,TGCAGTGCCGTGGACCCCAGGGGAAATCAGCCCCAGCATTTT,CSAVDPRGNQPQHF
.,TRBV20-1,TRBJ1-1,many,TGCAGTGCCAACCGGGACGGCATAATGAACACTGAAGCTTTCTTT,CSANRDGIMNTEAFF
.,TRBV5-6,TRBJ2-5,.,TGTGCCAGCAGCTTGGACCCGGCCCTAGGAGAGACCCAGTACTTC,CASSLDPALGETQYF
.,TRBV10-3,TRBJ2-1,many,TGTGCCATCAGACAGAACGTTAACAATGAGCAGTTCTTC,CAIRQNVNNEQFF
.,TRBV5-1,TRBJ2-3,few,TGCGCCAGCAGCTCCGGGGGTCAAGATACGCAGTATTTT,CASSSGGQDTQYF
.,TRBV18,TRBJ2-1,.,TGTGCCAGCTCACCACTTTTCGGGACTGGAATTGGGCATGAGCAGTTCTTC,CASSPLFGTGIGHEQFF
TRBD2,TRBV20-1,TRBJ2-3,few,TGCAGTGCTAAGGGAACGGCGGGAGTAGCAGATACGCAGTATTTT,CSAKGTAGVADTQYF
TRBD1,TRBV29-1,TRBJ1-2,many,TGCAGCGTTGGCAGGGGGCAAGGCTACACCTTC,CSVGRGQGYTF
.,TRBV12-3/TRBV12-4,TRBJ1-1,few,TGTGCCAGCAGTGCGGACATTACGGAAGCTTTCTTT,CASSADITEAFF
.,TRBV7-9,TRBJ1-4,.,TGTGCCAGCAGAAATTCCCCGAGCGTCCGGGGTGAAAAACTGTTTTTT,CASRNSPSVRGEKLFF
TRBD2,TRBV5-1,TRBJ2-1,.,TGCGCCAGCAGCACTGGACTAGCGGGGGGGTTTTACAATGAGCAGTTCTTC,CASSTGLAGGFYNEQFF
TRBD1,TRBV5-1,TRBJ1-2,few,TGCGCCAGCACCACCGGGACAGGGCGTTATGGCTACACCTTC,CASTTGTGRYGYTF
.,TRBV5-5,TRBJ2-5,.,TGTGCCAGCAGCTTGACGGGACAAAAAGAGACCCAGTACTTC,CASSLTGQKETQYF
.,TRBV6-2/TRBV6-3,TRBJ2-3,.,TGTGCCAGCAGACCAAGTGCGTCAGATACGCAGTATTTT,CASRPSASDTQYF
TRBD2,TRBV20-1,TRBJ2-5,many,TGCAGTGCTAGAGGGCTAGCGGGAGTAGAGACCCAGTACTTC,CSARGLAGVETQYF
.,TRBV6-5,TRBJ1-1,few,TGTGCCAGCAGGTACGGGTCGGGGAGTCCCTTTGAAGCTTTCTTT,CASRYGSGSPFEAFF
TRBD1,TRBV6-5,TRBJ1-6,few,TGTGCCAGCAGTTCAGGGACAGGGGCGAGATCACCCCTCCACTTT,CASSSGTGARSPLHF
TRBD2,TRBV7-2,TRBJ2-7,.,TGTGCCAGCAGCTTAGTCTCTAGCGGGGCTGGCGAGCAGTACTTC,CASSLVSSGAGEQYF
TRBD2,TRBV4-2,TRBJ2-6,few,TGTGCCAGCAGCCAAGAGGCCGGGACTAGCTCTGGGGCCAACGTCCTGACTTTC,CASSQEAGTSSGANVLTF
.,TRBV7-6,TRBJ2-7,.,TGTGCCAGCAGCTTAGGCGGGCGGGCGGCCGAGCAGTACTTC,CASSLGGRAAEQYF
.,TRBV15,TRBJ2-3,.,TGTGCCACCGGGGGGCGCGATAAAGATACGCAGTATTTT,CATGGRDKDTQYF
TRBD1,TRBV11-2,TRBJ1-2,.,TGTGCCAGCAGCTTAGGAAGAGGAGGAGGACAGGGTACATATGGCTACACCTTC,CASSLGRGGGQGTYGYTF
TRBD1,TRBV6-5,TRBJ1-1,.,TGTGCCAGCTCCCAGCGGGACAGAGAAGCTTTCTTT,CASSQRDREAFF
TRBD2,TRBV10-3,TRBJ2-1,few,TGTGCCATCAGTGAGGGGCGGGAGTTGTACAATGAGCAGTTCTTC,CAISEGRELYNEQFF
TRBD1,TRBV19,TRBJ1-1,once,TGTGCCAGTAAAGTGGGACAGTCGAACACTGAAGCTTTCTTT,CASKVGQSNTEAFF
TRBD1,TRBV7-9,TRBJ2-5,.,TGTGCCAGCAGCGGCCCTAGGGGGCAAGGGGAGACCCAGTACTTC,CASSGPRGQGETQYF